The present TCR beta chain was sequenced within a study of blood T cell repertoires in COVID-19. Study-wide context: Cohort 3 recovered donors had two negative PCRs, clearance, or symptom resolution.

Here immunoSEQ multiplex PCR was the method, and the copy in TCRdb shows in-frame clones only, minus some. The sample lists about 150,000 clones; roughly 78% were seen once. Recruitment covered about 25 US areas and drew participants whose ages spanned roughly 18 to 100 years. V lost 1 base and J lost 11, with 18 bases in between. The CDR3 sequence is 14 residues long. Germline CDR1 SGHNT, CDR2 YYREEE (reference sequence). The V and J genes are TRBV5-4 and TRBJ1-1, with D uncertain. The material sequenced was PBMCs or T cells enriched from blood (not recorded which). The TCR comes from a woman aged 70-85 years in a cohort exposed to, infected with or recovered from COVID-19 (not recorded which). This CDR3 is CASSLSSGAGNAFF. As DNA, the CDR3 is TGTGCCAGCAGCTTGTCGAGCGGCGCGGGGAACGCTTTCTTT.